This entry lists 30 T cell receptor beta chains sequenced from one sample in a study of siplizumab effects on memory and regulatory T cells. Data came from immunoSEQ multiplex PCR; TCRdb stores just in-frame clones and leaves some out. Here the sample spans fewer than 70,000 clones, 88% being singletons. Sequenced material: Tregs sorted from blood. These receptors were taken from a human donor in good health.

V and J are TRBV4-2 and TRBJ1-2; no firm D call. The CDR3 extends over 16 amino acids. From germline, CDR1 is LGHNA and CDR2 YNFKEQ. The V end was cut by 0 bases, the J end by 0 bases, with 11 bases between. CDR3 nucleotides: TGTGCCAGCAGCCAAGATAAAGGTCTAGCTAACTATGGCTACACCTTC. This codes for CASSQDKGLANYGYTF.

Only a few counts were recorded for this clone. The rearrangement uses TRBV2 and TRBJ2-1; possible D gene TRBD2, 6 bases. V lost 4 bases, J lost 5 bases, and 18 bases lay in between. The V gene's germline CDR1 is SNHLY and CDR2 FYNNEI. This CDR3 spans 16 amino acids. In DNA form, the CDR3 reads TGTGCCAGCAGTGCGGGACCCCCTTCGGGGGACAATGAGCAGTTCTTC. This gives the protein CASSAGPPSGDNEQFF.

The V and J genes are TRBV29-1 and TRBJ2-3, with D possibly called TRBD1 or TRBD2 (5 bases each). This CDR3 contains 13 residues. Per germline, CDR1 SQVTM and CDR2 ANQGSEA. Deletions cut 5 bases from V and 0 bases from J, with 9 bases between. The CDR3 region is CSVPGPSTDTQYF. The CDR3 nucleotides are TGCAGCGTTCCGGGACCCAGCACAGATACGCAGTATTTT.

CDR3 coding DNA: TGTGCCAGCAGTGTAGAGGGAAGCACTGAAGCTTTCTTT. Encoded protein: CASSVEGSTEAFF. The genes are TRBV6-1 and TRBJ1-1; D is undetermined. Trimming removed 4 bases at V and 4 bases at J, with 10 bases between. CDR1 MNHNS and CDR2 SASEGT come from the germline V gene. This CDR3 comprises 13 residues.

The V and J genes are TRBV28 and TRBJ1-2; D not certain. Trimming removed 3 bases at V and 4 bases at J, with 15 bases between. From germline, CDR1 is MDHEN and CDR2 SYDVKM. This CDR3 has 15 residues. CDR3 sequence: CASSLVGKGIYGYTF. The CDR3 nucleotides read TGTGCCAGCAGTTTGGTGGGGAAGGGAATCTATGGCTACACCTTC.

This sequence joins TRBV7-9 and TRBJ2-7; 14 nucleotides match TRBD2. V lost 4 bases, J lost 7 bases, and 12 bases stayed unmatched. CDR3 length equals 17 residues. The V gene's germline CDR1 is SEHNR and CDR2 FQNEAQ (reference sequence). CDR3 coding DNA: TGTGCCAGCAGCTCAGTAGGGGGACTAGCGGGAGTGTTTGAGCAGTACTTC. It codes for CASSSVGGLAGVFEQYF.

This chain links TRBV7-3 with TRBJ1-4, with D possibly matching TRBD1 (5 bases). The V and J ends lost 1 base and 7 bases respectively, with 7 bases between them. Germline V CDR1 and CDR2: SGHTA, FQGTGA. The CDR3 totals 13 residues. The CDR3 loop is CASSLIQGEKLFF. DNA for the CDR3: TGTGCCAGCAGCTTAATCCAGGGTGAAAAACTGTTTTTT.

The chain employs TRBV18 and TRBJ2-7, with a weak D call TRBD1 (6 bases). The CDR3 has 15 residues. Per the germline V gene, CDR1 is KGHSH and CDR2 is LQKENI. The V gene lost 1 base and the J gene lost 3 bases, with 13 bases spanning the gap. The CDR3 sequence: CASSPRTGFYYEQYF. The CDR3, as DNA: TGTGCCAGCTCACCACGAACAGGGTTTTACTACGAGCAGTACTTC.

The chain employs TRBV14 and TRBJ2-7, with D tentatively TRBD1 (5 bases). The CDR3 extends over 12 amino acids. Germline-derived CDR1 and CDR2 are SGHDN and FVKESK. The germline V and J ends were trimmed by 4 bases and 7 bases, with 11 bases remaining between them. In DNA form, the CDR3 reads TGTGCCAGCAGCCCATCAGGGCGTGAGCAGTACTTC. Translation gives CASSPSGREQYF.

The rearrangement links TRBV12-5 to TRBJ2-1; perhaps TRBD1 as D (5 bases). The CDR3 is made up of 16 amino acids. The V end was cut by 3 bases, the J end by 0 bases, with 12 bases between. Germline CDR1 LGHNT, CDR2 FRNRAP. CDR3 sequence (DNA): TGTGCTAGTGGTTTAGCCCCGGACATCTCCTACAATGAGCAGTTCTTC. Translating gives CASGLAPDISYNEQFF.

The V call is TRBV5-8, the J call TRBJ2-5; D ambiguous. This CDR3 contains 14 residues. The germline V gene encodes CDR1 SGHTS and CDR2 YDEGEE. Trimming stripped 0 bases from V and 2 bases from J, with 8 bases between. The CDR3 protein is CASSLGQTQETQYF. The CDR3 DNA follows: TGTGCCAGCAGCTTGGGTCAGACGCAAGAGACCCAGTACTTC.

The chain couples TRBV28 to TRBJ2-5; 9 nucleotides align to TRBD1. There are 16 residues in the CDR3. Germline lookup yields CDR1 MDHEN and CDR2 SYDVKM. V shed 2 bases, J shed 4 bases, and the junction held 8 bases outside the gene matches. CDR3 region: CASSLGGQGRAETQYF. CDR3 in DNA: TGTGCCAGCAGTTTAGGAGGACAGGGGAGAGCAGAGACCCAGTACTTC.

The rearrangement links TRBV11-1 to TRBJ2-1; 12 bases align to TRBD2. This CDR3 comprises 16 residues. Trimming removed 7 bases from V and 2 bases from J; junction bases left unmatched: 6. The germline CDR1 and CDR2 sequences are SGHAT and FQDESV (reference sequence). CDR3 DNA: TGTGCCAGCACTAGCGGGAGGGTAGTTGCCTACAATGAGCAGTTCTTC. Its translation is CASTSGRVVAYNEQFF.

DNA of the CDR3: TGCAGCGTTAAAACGGACTCGCGGGCAGATACGCAGTATTTT. Encoded protein: CSVKTDSRADTQYF. The chain employs TRBV29-1 and TRBJ2-3; D possibly corresponds to TRBD2 (5 bases). The V end lost 5 bases, the J end lost 4 bases, and 16 bases lay between the germline ends. CDR1 and CDR2 from the germline V gene are SQVTM and ANQGSEA. This CDR3 spans 14 amino acids.

The V gene is TRBV7-2, the J gene TRBJ1-1; D remains unclear. Germline CDR1 and CDR2: SGHTA and FQGNSA. V was trimmed by 6 bases and J by 8 bases, leaving 13 bases between them. The CDR3 has 12 amino acids. For the CDR3, the DNA is TGTGCCAGCAGTTCCCGGACGGGGGAAGCTTTCTTT. Translating it yields CASSSRTGEAFF.

This sequence joins TRBV5-1 and TRBJ1-1; D call uncertain. This CDR3 is 14 amino acids long. V gave up 0 bases and J gave up 1 base, with 7 bases separating them. From germline, CDR1 is SGHRS and CDR2 YFSETQ. This chain's CDR3 is CASSLGHRNTEAFF. The CDR3 DNA reads TGCGCCAGCAGCTTGGGGCACCGGAACACTGAAGCTTTCTTT.

The chain uses TRBV5-1 and TRBJ2-1; 8 bases line up with TRBD1. Germline CDR1 SGHRS, CDR2 YFSETQ. The V gene end was trimmed by 0 bases and the J gene end by 7 bases; junction bases not matched to a gene: 6. The CDR3 totals 15 residues. The CDR3 sequence: CASSLETGAKNEQFF. The CDR3 bases are TGCGCCAGCAGCTTGGAGACAGGGGCAAAGAATGAGCAGTTCTTC.

The chain links TRBV7-8 to TRBJ2-1; possibly TRBD2 for D (6 bases). The CDR3 length is 16 residues. The V and J ends lost 2 bases and 0 bases respectively, with 11 bases between them. Germline CDR1 and CDR2: SGHVS and FQNEAQ. The CDR3 coding sequence is TGTGCCAGCAGCTTATTTCGGGGGAGCTCCTACAATGAGCAGTTCTTC. Its translation is CASSLFRGSSYNEQFF. Full variable domain (outside the CDR3, taken from reference TRBV7-8 and TRBJ2-1): GAGVSQSPRYKVAKRGQDVALRCDPISGHVSLFWYQQALGQGPEFLTYFQNEAQLDKSGLPSDRFFAERPEGSVSTLKIQRTQQEDSAVYLCASSLFRGSSYNEQFFGPGTRLTVL.

The rearrangement uses TRBV21-1 and TRBJ2-7; TRBD1 is the table's D call and was not checked against the DNA. TRBV21-1 is an annotated pseudogene. CDR3 length: 17 amino acids. CDR3 bases: TGTGCCAGCAGCATGACCCCTCTTATGACAGCTTCCTACGAGCAGTACTTC. Translated, it gives CASSMTPLMTASYEQYF.

The chain links TRBV27 to TRBJ1-1; no definite D call. This CDR3 is 15 amino acids long. The germline CDR1 and CDR2 sequences are MNHEY and SMNVEV (reference sequence). Trimming left V 2 bases short and J 1 base short, with 11 bases between. The CDR3 DNA reads TGTGCCAGCAGTTTACGTCCCGGTCCGAACACTGAAGCTTTCTTT. Amino acid sequence: CASSLRPGPNTEAFF.

CDR3 region: CASSTRLAGGLNTQYF. The DNA for the CDR3 is TGTGCCAGCAGCACCCGACTAGCGGGAGGGCTGAATACGCAGTATTTT. J is TRBJ2-3 and V is TRBV7-9; 14 bases line up with TRBD2. The CDR3 runs to 16 residues. Germline CDR1 is SEHNR and CDR2 is FQNEAQ (reference sequence). Unmatched junction bases numbered 8, after V lost 5 bases and J lost 7 bases.

This chain connects TRBV12-5 to TRBJ2-2, with D possibly matching TRBD1 (5 bases). The CDR3 consists of 16 residues. Trimming pared 2 bases from V and 0 bases from J, leaving 10 bases between. Germline V gene lookup returns CDR1 LGHNT and CDR2 FRNRAP. CDR3 coding DNA: TGTGCTAGTGGTTTGTCGGACACCCCGAACACCGGGGAGCTGTTTTTT. This sequence encodes CASGLSDTPNTGELFF.

The chain employs TRBV30 and TRBJ2-1; 8 positions match TRBD2. V trimming: 7 bases; J trimming: 4 bases; junction bases outside the gene matches: 12. The CDR3 length is 15 residues. CDR1 and CDR2 (germline): GTSNPN, SVGIG (reference sequence). CDR3 amino acids: CASFLTSGRYNEQFF. The CDR3 DNA reads TGTGCCTCCTTCCTAACTAGCGGACGATACAATGAGCAGTTCTTC. The full variable domain, completed using reference TRBV30 and TRBJ2-1, is SQTIHQWPATLVQPVGSPLSLECTVEGTSNPNLYWYRQAAGRGLQLLFYSVGIGQISSEVPQNLSASRPQDRQFILSSKKLLLSDSGFYLCASFLTSGRYNEQFFGPGTRLTVL.

The chain carries TRBV4-1 and TRBJ1-2; 10 positions agree with TRBD1. The CDR3 sequence is 16 residues long. The trim removed 1 base at V and 5 bases at J, leaving 7 bases unmatched. Germline CDR1 is MGHRA and CDR2 is YSYEKL. The CDR3 DNA reads TGCGCCAGCAGCCAAGCCGGACAGGGGGTCAATTATGGCTACACCTTC. Protein product: CASSQAGQGVNYGYTF.

The chain links TRBV30 to TRBJ1-3; no clear D. CDR3 length: 15 amino acids. The germline V and J ends were trimmed by 2 bases and 0 bases, with 11 bases remaining between them. Germline V gene sequence: CDR1 GTSNPN, CDR2 SVGIG (reference sequence). The CDR3, as DNA: TGTGCCTGGAGTCCCGTGCGGAGCTCTGGAAACACCATATATTTT. This sequence encodes CAWSPVRSSGNTIYF. Looking up the rest from reference TRBV30 and TRBJ1-3 gives the full variable domain: SQTIHQWPATLVQPVGSPLSLECTVEGTSNPNLYWYRQAAGRGLQLLFYSVGIGQISSEVPQNLSASRPQDRQFILSSKKLLLSDSGFYLCAWSPVRSSGNTIYFGEGSWLTVV.

The chain links TRBV19 to TRBJ2-2, with 11 bases identical to TRBD2. Germline values: CDR1 LNHDA, CDR2 SQIVND (reference sequence). CDR3 length: 18 residues. Trimming cost V 7 bases and J 4 bases; bases outside gene matches: 14. The CDR3 sequence: CASIGFSGRAVSTGELFF. The CDR3, as DNA: TGTGCCAGTATCGGATTTAGCGGGAGGGCCGTTAGCACCGGGGAGCTGTTTTTT.

This chain links TRBV5-1 with TRBJ2-3, with 10 bases aligning to TRBD2. Germline values: CDR1 SGHRS, CDR2 YFSETQ. This CDR3 has 16 residues. The junction had 3 bases not matched to a gene; V was cut back by 2 bases and J by 0 bases. CDR3 sequence: CASSLWTSGSTDTQYF. For the CDR3, the DNA is TGCGCCAGCAGCTTATGGACTAGCGGAAGCACAGATACGCAGTATTTT.

CDR3 DNA: TGCGCCAGCAGTAAACCGGACACAGATACGCAGTATTTT. It translates to CASSKPDTDTQYF. V is TRBV4-1 and J is TRBJ2-3; D is uncertain. The ends were cut back, 6 bases at V and 2 bases at J, with 9 bases in the middle. This CDR3 comprises 13 residues. Germline V CDR1 and CDR2: MGHRA, YSYEKL.

This sequence joins TRBV19 and TRBJ2-5; D possibly uses TRBD1 or TRBD2 (6 bases each). This CDR3 contains 15 residues. Germline lookup yields CDR1 LNHDA and CDR2 SQIVND (reference sequence). V was shortened by 9 bases and J by 5 bases, with 22 bases between the two germline ends. CDR3 protein: CASGIGGRQGETQYF. In DNA, the CDR3 is TGTGCCAGCGGAATAGGGGGGCGTCAAGGGGAGACCCAGTACTTC.

The chain links TRBV9 to TRBJ2-3; 12 bases agree with TRBD2. The junction had 3 bases not matched to a gene; V was cut back by 3 bases and J by 4 bases. The length of the CDR3 is 15 residues. Germline lookup yields CDR1 SGDLS and CDR2 YYNGEE. CDR3 sequence (DNA): TGTGCCAGCAGCGCGACTAGCGGGAGCCCAGATACGCAGTATTTT. This sequence encodes CASSATSGSPDTQYF. The whole variable domain, filled in from reference TRBV9 and TRBJ2-3, reads DSGVTQTPKHLITATGQRVTLRCSPRSGDLSVYWYQQSLDQGLQFLIQYYNGEERAKGNILERFSAQQFPDLHSELNLSSLELGDSALYFCASSATSGSPDTQYFGPGTRLTVL.